This T cell receptor beta chain comes out of a study of cytomegalovirus exposure and HLA in healthy donors (dated 2017 in TCRdb). Study-wide context: An earlier analysis of roughly 500 of the donors reported 250 to 350 Gb of sequence data and around 110 million unique TCR beta sequences from 150 million to 200 million T cells. An early release covering roughly 580 HLA-typed donors comprised 300 to 350 gigabases of sequencing data and tens of millions of unique TCR sequences. The genetic ancestry cluster associated with self-reported Caucasian donors included about 81% of the roughly 400 genotyped donors. The study aimed to test whether signatures of past pathogen exposure could be identified by cataloging public T cell receptors. Using immunosequencing, the study profiled T cell repertoires from approximately 700 subjects and related those repertoires to cytomegalovirus serostatus. A separate validation cohort of more than 100 different subjects was used in addition to the roughly 670-subject first cohort. To predict cytomegalovirus infection status, the study combined high-throughput TCR immunosequencing, statistical association of individual TCRs with disease status, and machine learning. To study patterns of TCR occurrence, a later analysis re-analyzed previously published TCR beta repertoires from around 660 donors and added high-resolution HLA genotyping. Rather than using new phenotypic data, the later analysis identified candidate immune exposures from TCR beta sequences and from how often those sequences occurred across donors. In an earlier analysis of 587 of the donors, high-throughput TCR beta sequencing was used to judge whether each TCR beta V gene segment behaved as functional or pseudogenic. Donor age, sex, ethnicity and CMV serostatus were compiled together with the repertoire data. A later genetic analysis took genome-wide SNP genotypes for about three fifths of the 666 donors and used that subset as a discovery cohort. All discovery cohort repertoires had been generated on a single sequencing platform. HLA typing included class I and class II loci at four-digit resolution. Typing coverage differed by locus: A, B, C, DRB1 and DQB1 were typed in about 629-640 donors, DQA1 in 500 to 550, DPA1 in some 600, and DPB1 in just under 490. Roughly five DR-DQ haplotypes were treated as single units for association and clustering because of strong linkage in the cohort. Among about 370 genotyped donors of the cohort, an average of approximately 220,000 unique TCR beta nucleotide sequences was sequenced per donor, of which about 18% were non-productive. Beyond this particular receptor, the publication reports: According to a later genetic analysis, donors in an Asian-associated ancestry cluster had fewer N-insertions in productive TCRs than the approximately 690-donor mean. The study listed 150 to 200 TCR beta chains as associated with cytomegalovirus. According to a later analysis, parvovirus B19, influenza, CMV and Epstein-Barr virus appeared linked to several top co-occurrence clusters. Linkage disequilibrium might explain the correlated functional status among segregating V segments, but an unknown experimental factor could not be excluded. The only immune exposure information available for the cohort was CMV serostatus. Because HLA typing was unavailable for some donors at each locus, only the typed subset was used in association tests. When HLA alleles, especially DR and DQ, strongly co-occurred, attributing TCR associations to individual alleles was difficult. In a later analysis, HLA-associated TCR beta chains showed more clonal expansion and lower generation probabilities than non-associated chains that were equally common. In vitro tests confirmed that a few of the cytomegalovirus-associated TCR beta chains recognize cytomegalovirus antigens. The classifier was reported to diagnose cytomegalovirus status with high specificity and sensitivity in both the original cohort and the validation cohort. The authors suggested that the approach could potentially be extended to other disease states and immunological phenotypes. Across donors, most TCR sequences were observed very rarely, whereas some public TCRs were present in many individuals. A further reported finding was that TCR beta sequences accurately predicted the HLA-A and HLA-B alleles for most subjects in the first cohort. In an earlier analysis of around 500 of the donors, most TCR beta V segments appeared in productive rearrangements about 90% or about 30% of the time, broadly matching IMGT annotations. An association between a missense DCLRE1C variant and V-gene and J-gene trimming of TCR beta chains was found in a later genetic analysis and replicated in an independent cohort. In a later analysis, TCR association rates were found to vary across HLA loci, with the most associated TCRs seen for DRB1 alleles and the fewest for HLA-C alleles. Over 15 rarely observed V segments, including chromosome 9 orphons, were excluded from the earlier analysis of several hundred of the donors because counts were too low. Some IMGT-functional V segments, including TRBV6-2 and TRBV6-3, could not be told apart with the 87-base-pair reads, so those segments were excluded. A cluster of highly shared sequence variants was judged likely to represent a technical artifact of the sequencing pipeline. According to a later analysis, most CMV-associated TCR beta chains appeared to be HLA-restricted, and the HLA associations seemed to be driven largely by CMV exposure. Roughly uniform sequencing depth across donors was assumed in presence/absence analyses, although this assumption may not hold. In a later analysis, around 15,000 TCR beta sequences were associated with specific HLA alleles at a false discovery rate of 0.05. This cohort had only TCR beta chains sequenced, and the lack of alpha or paired-chain data limited which features could be detected.

From its cysteine to its phenylalanine, the CDR3 spans 16 amino acids. Left in the record is the CDR3 DNA by itself, 48 bases read in frame from the first base. Reading the germline V gene gives CDR1 ENHRY and CDR2 SYGVKD. The germline V and J ends show losses of 2 bases and 9 bases respectively, and no gene match explains 13 bases of the junction. Details on this clone: The clone's antigen remains unknown. There are no base qualities to consult, and no much larger clone falls within one base.

To prepare the library, the immunoSEQ multiplex PCR assay was applied. For the multiplex PCR, a mixture combining 60 forward primers for TCR Vbeta segments and 13 reverse primers for TCR Jbeta segments was used. A multiplex PCR assay on genomic DNA amplified the CDR3 region of rearranged TCR beta genes. The amplified TCR beta libraries were sequenced on the Illumina HiSeq System as 87-base-pair reads. As for the authors' bioinformatics: A later analysis counted approximately 84 million unique TCR beta chains across the 550 to 800 repertoires, and roughly 9.9 million of these chains were shared by at least two donors. Raw reads were error-corrected and collapsed into unique sequences by a nearest-neighbor algorithm in which closely related sequences were merged to remove PCR and sequencing errors. Alignment of CDR3 sequences to IMGT reference sequences was used to assign V, D and J gene segments. For a sequence to be retained, a match of at least six nucleotides to both a V gene segment and a J gene segment was required. A rearrangement counted as productive if the CDR3 had no stop codons and remained in frame with V and J, and every other rearrangement counted as non-productive. CDR3 was defined by IMGT convention, running from the second conserved V-encoded cysteine to the conserved J-encoded phenylalanine. The earlier analysis of 450 to 750 of the donors excluded any sequence lacking an unambiguous match to a single V gene segment. In an earlier analysis of a few hundred of the donors, V segments were called functional above 56.7% productive rearrangements and were called segregating when the between-donor standard deviation exceeded 5%. A statistical classification framework was developed to diagnose cytomegalovirus status using the catalog of TCR beta chain sequences. V and J gene assignment, in a later analysis, came from comparing TCR nucleotide sequences with IMGT/GENE-DB human TR gene sequences. Using the TCRdist pipeline, a later analysis assigned CDR3 sequences along with most-parsimonious VDJ recombination scenarios. In a later analysis, every TCR beta chain was defined by the combination of its CDR3 amino acid sequence and its V-gene family, and reads without a unique V-gene family were dropped. As a way to deal with suspected cross-contamination and a sequencing artifact, a later analysis dropped nearly 600 nucleotide sequences that were highly shared and had low generation probability. In a later analysis, a clonal expansion index for each public chain was calculated from normalized within-repertoire ranks of inferred template counts. In a later analysis, generation probabilities were computed using a VDJ recombination model fitted to out-of-frame rearrangements, and the results were checked against IGoR. A later analysis scored TCR-TCR, TCR-HLA and TCR-CMV co-occurrence with hypergeometric tests, applying a repertoire-size bias correction to TCR pairs. False discovery rates were estimated in a later analysis by permuting HLA or CMV assignments 20 times. A later analysis grouped co-occurring TCRs with DBSCAN, adding TCRdist sequence similarity when clustering within HLA-allele-positive subsets. Repertoires with fewer than 30,000 or more than 120,000 public chains were left out of co-occurrence clustering, as were a handful of repertoires with anomalous nucleotide sharing. As stored in TCRdb, this immuneACCESS dataset retains in-frame rearrangements with V and J assigned. A fraction of the clones does not appear; measured against another copy, unresolved V genes explain less than half of the discrepancy, and the remainder lacks a known reason. From that table come the V and J calls and clone size; the DNA was used to work out D and trimming. This sample comprises around 200,000 clones, roughly 82% of them detected only once. The top ten hold 0.95% to 1.5% of the sample.

The cohort comprised around 690 healthy bone marrow donors. Cohort members were all nominally healthy when sampled, although unrecorded immune exposures were likely present. The donor tested CMV seropositive, placing the donor among the 290 or so seropositive members of the cohort. Each donor provided a peripheral blood sample, and peripheral blood mononuclear cells were used for TCR beta sequencing. Genomic DNA was extracted from the blood cell samples with the Qiagen DNeasy Blood Extraction Kit. This sequence was found in a girl aged 2 to 10 in good health and CMV-seropositive. Sequences were obtained from PBMCs. The chain employs TRBV10-3 and TRBJ2-1; 7 nucleotides in the junction match TRBD2. Here is the DNA: TGTGCCATCAGTGAGCAAGCGGGGCAGGGAGGAGGTGAGCAGTTCTTC. It translates to CAISEQAGQGGGEQFF.